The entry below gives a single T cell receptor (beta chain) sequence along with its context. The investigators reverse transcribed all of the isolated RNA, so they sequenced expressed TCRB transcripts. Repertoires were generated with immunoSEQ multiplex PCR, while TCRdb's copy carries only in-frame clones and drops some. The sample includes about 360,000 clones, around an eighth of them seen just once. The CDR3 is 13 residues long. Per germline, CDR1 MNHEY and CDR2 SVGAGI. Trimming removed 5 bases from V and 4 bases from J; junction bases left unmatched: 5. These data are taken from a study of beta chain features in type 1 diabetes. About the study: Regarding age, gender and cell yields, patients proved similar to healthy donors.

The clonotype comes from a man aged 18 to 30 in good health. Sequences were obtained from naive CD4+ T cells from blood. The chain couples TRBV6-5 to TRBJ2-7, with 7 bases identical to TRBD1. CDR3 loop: CASSKGQRYEQYF. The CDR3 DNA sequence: TGTGCCAGCAGTAAGGGACAGAGATACGAGCAGTACTTC.